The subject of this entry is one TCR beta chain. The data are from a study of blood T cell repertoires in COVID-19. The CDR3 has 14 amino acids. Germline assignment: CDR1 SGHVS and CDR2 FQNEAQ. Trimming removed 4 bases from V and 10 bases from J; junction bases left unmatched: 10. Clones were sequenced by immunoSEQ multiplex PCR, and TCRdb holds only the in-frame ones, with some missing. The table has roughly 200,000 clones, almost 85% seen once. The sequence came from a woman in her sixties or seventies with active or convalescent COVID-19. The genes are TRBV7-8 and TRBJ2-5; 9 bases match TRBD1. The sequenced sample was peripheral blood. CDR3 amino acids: CASSSSRGQGNQYF. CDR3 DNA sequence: TGTGCCAGCAGCTCCTCTCGGGGACAGGGCAACCAGTACTTC.